One sample yielded the 32 T cell receptor beta chains listed below, sequenced in a study of shared clonotypes between healthy human individuals. Produced via immunoSEQ multiplex PCR; TCRdb's table is partial and in-frame only. The sample carries some 790,000 clones, roughly 72% recorded once. Material: memory CD4+ T cells sorted from blood. Subset described: CD45RA-negative fraction. The receptors derive from a woman aged 25 to 39 in good health.

This sequence joins TRBV9 and TRBJ2-1, with TRBD1 as a possible D gene (7 bases). The CDR3 has 17 amino acids. V shed 1 base and J shed 7 bases, with 21 bases lying between them. CDR1 and CDR2 from the germline V gene are SGDLS and YYNGEE. The chain's CDR3 is CASSVKPYDPGGNEQFF. As DNA, the CDR3 is TGTGCCAGCAGCGTAAAGCCCTACGACCCAGGGGGGAATGAGCAGTTCTTC.

This chain uses TRBV19 with TRBJ2-5, with 7 bases identical to TRBD2. Germline CDR1 reads LNHDA; CDR2 reads SQIVND (reference sequence). V lost 5 bases, J lost 3 bases, and 6 bases stayed unmatched. CDR3 length: 14 residues. CDR3 in amino acids: CASSLELAEETQYF. CDR3 coding DNA: TGTGCCAGTAGTCTGGAGCTAGCGGAAGAGACCCAGTACTTC.

V and J are TRBV5-6 and TRBJ1-4; D unclear. Germline V CDR1 and CDR2: SGHDT, YYEEEE. CDR3 length: 16 amino acids. V was pared by 0 bases and J by 7 bases, with 16 bases between. In DNA form, the CDR3 reads TGTGCCAGCAGCTTGGAGCGTCCCGCGGGCGGTGAAAAACTGTTTTTT. Translating it yields CASSLERPAGGEKLFF.

V and J are TRBV5-6 and TRBJ2-2; D is perhaps TRBD2 (5 bases). Germline-derived CDR1 and CDR2 are SGHDT and YYEEEE. The CDR3 is 14 amino acids. Trimming took off 3 bases at V and 5 bases at J, with 11 bases between the two ends. The CDR3 loop is CASSWAWTTGELFF. The CDR3, as DNA: TGTGCCAGCAGCTGGGCCTGGACTACCGGGGAGCTGTTTTTT.

V is TRBV20-1 and J is TRBJ1-2; D unclear. The V gene lost 4 bases and the J gene lost 5 bases, with 8 bases spanning the gap. The CDR3 spans 11 residues. Germline CDR1 and CDR2: DFQATT and SNEGSKA (reference sequence). This CDR3 is CSATLGYGYTF. CDR3 DNA: TGCAGTGCTACCCTCGGATATGGCTACACCTTC.

V and J are TRBV2 and TRBJ2-6; D unresolved. The CDR3 covers 16 residues. V was cut by 4 bases and J by 6 bases, with 16 bases left in between. Germline lookup yields CDR1 SNHLY and CDR2 FYNNEI. In nucleotides, the CDR3 is TGTGCCAGCAGTGCAGGTTTGGCCTGGGAGGCCAACGTCCTGACTTTC. Its protein is CASSAGLAWEANVLTF.

The V call is TRBV30, the J call TRBJ2-6; 9 bases align to TRBD1. Losses at the gene ends were 5 bases for V and 3 bases for J; bases not matched to a gene: 8. This CDR3 region has 16 residues. Germline V gives CDR1 GTSNPN, CDR2 SVGIG (reference sequence). The CDR3 here is CAWGQGSFRGANVLTF. Written as DNA, the CDR3 is TGTGCCTGGGGACAGGGGTCGTTCCGTGGGGCCAACGTCCTGACTTTC.

The V call is TRBV28, the J call TRBJ1-2; D gene ambiguous. Deletions cut 8 bases from V and 0 bases from J, with 10 bases between. There are 13 residues in the CDR3. The germline V gene encodes CDR1 MDHEN and CDR2 SYDVKM. DNA of the CDR3: TGTGCCAGCGGAGAGAATTCTAACTATGGCTACACCTTC. Its translation: CASGENSNYGYTF.

This clone was counted once. The rearrangement joins TRBV29-1 to TRBJ2-7, with TRBD1 matching over 8 bases. V was clipped by 8 bases and J by 0 bases; unmatched bases: 15. Germline V CDR1 and CDR2: SQVTM, ANQGSEA. This CDR3 spans 16 amino acids. CDR3: CSSNEWGTGSSYEQYF. The CDR3 DNA is TGCAGCTCTAATGAATGGGGGACAGGCAGCTCCTACGAGCAGTACTTC.

This clone was seen a few times. Compared with germline, one end of the junction differs, possibly owing to a read error. This sequence joins TRBV27 and TRBJ2-1; 14 bases map to TRBD2. The CDR3 has 14 residues. Per germline, CDR1 MNHEY and CDR2 SMNVEV (reference sequence). Written as DNA, the CDR3 is TGTGCCAGCAGTTCGGGACTAGCGGGAGTAGAAAGGATCTTC. This codes for CASSSGLAGVERIF.

The chain is built from TRBV28 and TRBJ2-7; 15 bases agree with TRBD2. Per the germline V gene, CDR1 is MDHEN and CDR2 is SYDVKM. This CDR3 has 17 residues. J gave up 7 bases and V 2 bases, and 9 bases lay outside the gene matches. The CDR3 protein is CASSLRVWTSGRVEQYF. As DNA, the CDR3 is TGTGCCAGCAGTTTAAGAGTCTGGACTAGCGGGAGGGTTGAGCAGTACTTC.

The J gene is TRBJ2-5, the V gene TRBV18; D is uncertain. CDR1 and CDR2 (germline): KGHSH, LQKENI. The germline V and J ends were trimmed by 0 bases and 2 bases, with 7 bases remaining between them. The CDR3 has 14 amino acids. The CDR3 loop reads CASSPPNLQETQYF. The CDR3 DNA reads as TGTGCCAGCTCACCACCGAACCTTCAAGAGACCCAGTACTTC.

J is TRBJ1-4 and V is TRBV4-1; 8 bases align to TRBD1. Trimming took 4 bases from V and 4 from J; bases not matched to a gene: 8. Germline assignment: CDR1 MGHRA and CDR2 YSYEKL. The CDR3 is 16 amino acids. This CDR3 is CASSRARGRNNEKLFF. CDR3 DNA sequence: TGCGCCAGCAGCCGAGCCAGGGGGCGGAATAATGAAAAACTGTTTTTT.

This chain uses TRBV6-1 with TRBJ2-1; 13 bases fit TRBD2. Germline trimming cut 4 bases from V and 1 base from J; bases unmatched to any gene: 13. This CDR3 has 20 amino acids. Germline CDR1 reads MNHNS; CDR2 reads SASEGT. The CDR3: CASSAAGLAGDVGSYNEQFF. In DNA, the CDR3 is TGTGCCAGCAGTGCAGCCGGACTAGCGGGAGACGTCGGGTCCTACAATGAGCAGTTCTTC.

The CDR3 sequence: CASSRGTSGGYNEQFF. The CDR3 DNA sequence: TGTGCCAGCAGCCGAGGGACTAGCGGGGGGTACAATGAGCAGTTCTTC. The chain links TRBV7-8 to TRBJ2-1, with 15 bases identical to TRBD2. J lost 4 bases, V lost 5 bases, and 3 bases had no gene match. The CDR3 is 16 amino acids. In germline, CDR1 is SGHVS, CDR2 FQNEAQ.

V and J are TRBV5-4 and TRBJ2-5; D may be TRBD1 or TRBD2 (6 bases each). CDR1 and CDR2 (germline): SGHNT, YYREEE (reference sequence). Deletions cut 4 bases from V and 1 base from J, with 14 bases between. This CDR3 spans 15 amino acids. The chain's CDR3 is CASSGGGLRQETQYF. As DNA, the CDR3 is TGTGCCAGCAGCGGAGGGGGACTGCGCCAAGAGACCCAGTACTTC.

This clone turned up a few times. The chain carries TRBV5-1 and TRBJ2-5, with no clear D. V lost 2 bases and J lost 5, with 10 bases in between. Germline V gene sequence: CDR1 SGHRS, CDR2 YFSETQ. The CDR3 loop spans 13 amino acids. The CDR3 coding sequence is TGCGCCAGCAGCTTTGGTTTCTTGGAGACCCAGTACTTC. As protein: CASSFGFLETQYF.

The chain carries TRBV5-1 and TRBJ2-2; 8 bases map to TRBD1. The V gene's germline CDR1 is SGHRS and CDR2 YFSETQ. Germline trimming cut 0 bases from V and 1 base from J; bases unmatched to any gene: 2. The CDR3 sequence is 16 residues long. The CDR3 is CASSLAGTGNTGELFF. As DNA, the CDR3 is TGCGCCAGCAGCTTGGCCGGGACAGGGAACACCGGGGAGCTGTTTTTT.

This chain joins TRBV28 and TRBJ1-1; D gene ambiguous. This CDR3 has 11 amino acids. The germline V and J ends were trimmed by 8 bases and 2 bases, with 6 bases remaining between them. Germline V gene lookup returns CDR1 MDHEN and CDR2 SYDVKM. The CDR3 region is CASQTNTEAFF. CDR3 in DNA: TGTGCCAGCCAGACCAACACTGAAGCTTTCTTT.

The chain links TRBV28 to TRBJ2-5; TRBD2 matches 7 bases. V lost 6 bases and J lost 3; bases outside the gene matches: 7. This CDR3 region has 14 residues. Germline lookup yields CDR1 MDHEN and CDR2 SYDVKM. CDR3 coding DNA: TGTGCCAGCAGGCCCGGGGGGAGGAAAGAGACCCAGTACTTC. Amino acids: CASRPGGRKETQYF.

The rearrangement joins TRBV5-1 to TRBJ2-7; D possibly corresponds to TRBD2 (5 bases). Germline lookup yields CDR1 SGHRS and CDR2 YFSETQ. This CDR3 has 13 amino acids. With 1 base removed from V and 4 bases from J, the gap between germline ends came to 9 bases. As DNA, the CDR3 is TGCGCCAGCAGCTTGCACGGAGGTTACGAGCAGTACTTC. This codes for CASSLHGGYEQYF. Full variable domain (outside the CDR3, taken from reference TRBV5-1 and TRBJ2-7): KAGVTQTPRYLIKTRGQQVTLSCSPISGHRSVSWYQQTPGQGLQFLFEYFSETQRNKGNFPGRFSGRQFSNSRSEMNVSTLELGDSALYLCASSLHGGYEQYFGPGTRLTVT.

The chain combines TRBV7-7 with TRBJ2-7; D gene ambiguous. The germline V and J ends were trimmed by 1 base and 0 bases, with 7 bases remaining between them. CDR1 is SSHAT, CDR2 FNYEAQ, per germline (reference sequence). The CDR3 is made up of 14 amino acids. The CDR3 reads CASSLEYGSYEQYF. The DNA of the CDR3 is TGTGCCAGCAGCTTAGAGTACGGCTCCTACGAGCAGTACTTC.

V gene TRBV7-8 combines with J gene TRBJ1-6; D gene unclear. Trimming shortened V by 2 bases and J by 5 bases, and 13 bases separated the two germline ends. The CDR3 is 16 amino acids. CDR1 is SGHVS, CDR2 FQNEAQ, per germline. CDR3 region: CASSLIRTEDNSPLHF. The CDR3 DNA sequence: TGTGCCAGCAGCTTAATCCGGACGGAGGATAATTCACCCCTCCACTTT.

This clone was observed a handful of times. V gene TRBV27 combines with J gene TRBJ1-2; a weak D match, TRBD1 (5 bases). This CDR3 region has 15 residues. Germline V gives CDR1 MNHEY, CDR2 SMNVEV (reference sequence). V was trimmed by 4 bases and J by 6 bases, leaving 18 bases between them. The CDR3 sequence is CASSSSGTKEHGYTF. The DNA for the CDR3 is TGTGCCAGCAGTTCGTCTGGGACCAAGGAGCATGGCTACACCTTC.

The rearrangement links TRBV5-1 to TRBJ2-5; 8 bases are shared with TRBD2. This CDR3 is built from 14 residues. Trimming at V came to 4 bases and at J to 5 bases, leaving 7 bases not matched to a gene. Germline assignment: CDR1 SGHRS and CDR2 YFSETQ. The CDR3 nucleotides read TGCGCCAGCAGCGCGGGACTAGGTTACGAGACCCAGTACTTC. It specifies CASSAGLGYETQYF.

V gene TRBV5-1 combines with J gene TRBJ2-2; 7 nucleotides line up with TRBD1. This CDR3 region has 16 residues. Trimming took 4 bases from V and 0 from J; bases not matched to a gene: 6. CDR1 and CDR2 from the germline V gene are SGHRS and YFSETQ. This CDR3 is CASSGIGTANTGELFF. CDR3 sequence (DNA): TGCGCCAGCAGCGGGATCGGGACAGCGAACACCGGGGAGCTGTTTTTT.

This clone was detected once. V is TRBV5-4 and J is TRBJ1-4; possible D gene TRBD1, 5 bases. V lost 7 bases and J 0 bases, leaving 19 bases between the germline ends. Germline V lookup: CDR1 SGHNT, CDR2 YYREEE (reference sequence). This CDR3 spans 17 amino acids. The CDR3 DNA is TGTGCCAGCGCCCGAGGGCAGGGAGGAGCAACTAATGAAAAACTGTTTTTT. It specifies CASARGQGGATNEKLFF. Full variable domain (missing parts from reference TRBV5-4 and TRBJ1-4): ETGVTQSPTHLIKTRGQQVTLRCSSQSGHNTVSWYQQALGQGPQFIFQYYREEENGRGNFPPRFSGLQFPNYSSELNVNALELDDSALYLCASARGQGGATNEKLFFGSGTQLSVL.

This chain uses TRBV11-3 with TRBJ2-2; D is uncertain. CDR1 is SGHNT and CDR2 is YENEEA in the germline V gene. This CDR3 is built from 15 residues. Trimming shortened V by 2 bases and J by 5 bases, and 12 bases separated the two germline ends. The CDR3 spells CASSLSGGQTGELFF. The DNA of the CDR3 is TGTGCCAGCAGCTTATCCGGTGGCCAGACCGGGGAGCTGTTTTTT.

This chain's CDR3 is CAWRAASGLQYF. The CDR3 bases are TGTGCCTGGAGGGCGGCGTCGGGACTGCAGTACTTC. The V and J genes are TRBV30 and TRBJ2-7; TRBD2 is a possible D gene (6 bases). Trimming took 3 bases from V and 9 from J, leaving 15 bases between them. There are 12 residues in the CDR3. The germline gives CDR1 GTSNPN, CDR2 SVGIG (reference sequence).

This clone was seen only once. The rearrangement joins TRBV28 to TRBJ1-1, with a weak D call TRBD1 (5 bases). The V gene lost 7 bases and the J gene lost 7 bases, with 19 bases spanning the gap. Looked up from germline, CDR1 is MDHEN and CDR2 is SYDVKM. The CDR3 extends over 14 amino acids. The CDR3 nucleotides read TGTGCCAGCACCACGACGGGGGGGTACGGTGAAGCTTTCTTT. The encoded protein is CASTTTGGYGEAFF.

A few counts support this clone. V is TRBV7-6 and J is TRBJ2-1; D is ambiguous. The germline gives CDR1 SGHVS, CDR2 FNYEAQ. With 8 bases removed from V and 4 bases from J, the gap between germline ends came to 12 bases. The CDR3 loop spans 13 amino acids. This CDR3 reads CASGRSVYNEQFF. The CDR3 coding sequence is TGTGCCAGCGGACGTTCGGTTTACAATGAGCAGTTCTTC.

The chain combines TRBV7-6 with TRBJ2-1; 10 nucleotides match TRBD1. The germline gives CDR1 SGHVS, CDR2 FNYEAQ. V gave up 6 bases and J gave up 6 bases; unmatched junction bases: 8. The CDR3 is 15 residues long. The CDR3 DNA is TGTGCCAGCAGAAGAACCGGGACAGGGGTCAATGAGCAGTTCTTC. Residues: CASRRTGTGVNEQFF.